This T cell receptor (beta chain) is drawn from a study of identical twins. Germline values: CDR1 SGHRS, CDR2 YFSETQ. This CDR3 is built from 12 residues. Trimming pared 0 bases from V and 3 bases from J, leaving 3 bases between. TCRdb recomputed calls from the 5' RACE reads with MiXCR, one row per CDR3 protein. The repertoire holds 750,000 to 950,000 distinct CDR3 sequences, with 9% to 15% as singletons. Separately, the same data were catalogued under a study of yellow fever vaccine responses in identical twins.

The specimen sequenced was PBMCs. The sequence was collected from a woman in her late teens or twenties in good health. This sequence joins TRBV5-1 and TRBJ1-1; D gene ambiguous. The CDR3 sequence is CASSLDDTEAFF. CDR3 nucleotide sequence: TGCGCCAGCAGCTTGGATGACACTGAAGCTTTCTTT.